These T cell receptor beta chains were read from a single sample in a study of cytomegalovirus exposure and HLA in healthy donors. TCRdb's table, derived via immunoSEQ multiplex PCR, lists solely in-frame clones and lacks some. This sample has 200,000 or so clones, with roughly 80% found just once. Sequenced input: PBMCs. The receptors derive from a man between 18 and 35 years old in good health and CMV-seropositive. Both conserved end residues are part of each CDR3. The D gene is left open where the match is weak. For some rows the clone size is stated as once, few or many, or as a class when expanded; others skip it.

j_call: TRBJ2-2; clone_size: few; v_call: TRBV10-1; d_call: .; cdr3_aa: CASRRSTGELFF; cdr3_nt: TGCGCCAGCAGAAGGAGCACCGGGGAGCTGTTTTTT
j_call: TRBJ1-3; clone_size: .; v_call: TRBV6-1; d_call: .; cdr3_aa: CASTREGNTIYF; cdr3_nt: TGTGCCAGCACCCGGGAGGGAAACACCATATATTTT
j_call: TRBJ1-2; clone_size: .; v_call: TRBV11-3; d_call: .; cdr3_aa: CASSQQGYGYTF; cdr3_nt: TGTGCCAGCAGCCAGCAGGGCTATGGCTACACCTTC
j_call: TRBJ2-3; clone_size: .; v_call: TRBV5-8; d_call: .; cdr3_aa: CASSLLSADTQYF; cdr3_nt: TGTGCCAGCAGCTTGTTATCCGCAGATACGCAGTATTTT
j_call: TRBJ1-5; clone_size: .; v_call: TRBV5-1; d_call: .; cdr3_aa: CASSLSGPDQPQHF; cdr3_nt: TGCGCCAGCAGCTTATCAGGGCCGGATCAGCCCCAGCATTTT
j_call: TRBJ1-4; clone_size: .; v_call: TRBV28; d_call: TRBD1; cdr3_aa: CASSFPLITGGEKLFF; cdr3_nt: TGTGCCAGCAGTTTTCCTCTCATTACAGGGGGTGAAAAACTGTTTTTT
j_call: TRBJ1-4; clone_size: .; v_call: TRBV2; d_call: .; cdr3_aa: CASKARDNEKLFF; cdr3_nt: TGTGCCAGCAAAGCCAGGGATAATGAAAAACTGTTTTTT
j_call: TRBJ2-3; clone_size: once; v_call: TRBV5-1; d_call: TRBD2; cdr3_aa: CASSLDPSGTSTDTQYF; cdr3_nt: TGCGCCAGCAGCTTGGATCCTAGCGGAACTAGCACAGATACGCAGTATTTT
j_call: TRBJ2-7; clone_size: .; v_call: TRBV11-2; d_call: TRBD2; cdr3_aa: CASSLGTSGRAGEQYF; cdr3_nt: TGTGCCAGCAGCTTAGGGACTAGCGGGAGGGCGGGAGAGCAGTACTTC
j_call: TRBJ2-1; clone_size: .; v_call: TRBV4-1; d_call: TRBD2; cdr3_aa: CASTAGLAGVEQFF; cdr3_nt: TGCGCCAGCACCGCCGGACTAGCGGGAGTTGAGCAGTTCTTC
j_call: TRBJ2-2; clone_size: .; v_call: TRBV7-3; d_call: .; cdr3_aa: CASSLRYTGELFF; cdr3_nt: TGTGCCAGCAGCTTGCGTTACACCGGGGAGCTGTTTTTT
j_call: TRBJ1-1; clone_size: .; v_call: TRBV30; d_call: .; cdr3_aa: CAWISRSGTEAFF; cdr3_nt: TGTGCCTGGATCTCGAGGTCGGGCACTGAAGCTTTCTTT
j_call: TRBJ2-6; clone_size: .; v_call: TRBV6-4; d_call: .; cdr3_aa: CASSDSSSGANVLTF; cdr3_nt: TGTGCCAGCAGTGACTCGAGCTCTGGGGCCAACGTCCTGACTTTC
j_call: TRBJ2-1; clone_size: once; v_call: TRBV7-8; d_call: TRBD2; cdr3_aa: CASSLILAGVHEQFF; cdr3_nt: TGTGCCAGCAGCTTGATACTAGCGGGAGTTCATGAGCAGTTCTTC
j_call: TRBJ1-2; clone_size: .; v_call: TRBV25-1; d_call: .; cdr3_aa: CASGPWGVVGYTF; cdr3_nt: TGTGCCAGCGGCCCTTGGGGGGTGGTTGGCTACACCTTC
j_call: TRBJ2-7; clone_size: .; v_call: TRBV28; d_call: TRBD1; cdr3_aa: CASSKGQGIPYEQYF; cdr3_nt: TGTGCCAGCAGTAAGGGACAGGGGATTCCCTACGAGCAGTACTTC
j_call: TRBJ2-4; clone_size: .; v_call: TRBV27; d_call: .; cdr3_aa: CASGALGNIQYF; cdr3_nt: TGTGCCAGCGGGGCCTTAGGGAACATTCAGTACTTC
j_call: TRBJ2-5; clone_size: .; v_call: TRBV25-1; d_call: .; cdr3_aa: CASSDFLGGLREETQYF; cdr3_nt: TGTGCCAGCAGTGATTTTTTAGGAGGGCTCAGGGAAGAGACCCAGTACTTC
j_call: TRBJ1-3; clone_size: .; v_call: TRBV4-2; d_call: .; cdr3_aa: CASSQDPGDSGNTIYF; cdr3_nt: TGTGCCAGCAGCCAAGATCCAGGGGACTCTGGAAACACCATATATTTT
j_call: TRBJ2-2; clone_size: .; v_call: TRBV5-6; d_call: .; cdr3_aa: CASSLFFWNTGELFF; cdr3_nt: TGTGCCAGCAGCTTGTTCTTCTGGAACACCGGGGAGCTGTTTTTT
j_call: TRBJ2-3; clone_size: .; v_call: TRBV11-2; d_call: .; cdr3_aa: CASSLGGARTDTQYF; cdr3_nt: TGTGCCAGCAGCCTGGGGGGGGCCCGCACAGATACGCAGTATTTT
j_call: TRBJ2-7; clone_size: once; v_call: TRBV27; d_call: .; cdr3_aa: CASSLGPRDGQPYEQYF; cdr3_nt: TGTGCCAGCAGTTTGGGGCCCCGTGATGGGCAGCCCTACGAGCAGTACTTC
j_call: TRBJ2-3; clone_size: .; v_call: TRBV29-1; d_call: TRBD2; cdr3_aa: CSVVSSGRASRADTQYF; cdr3_nt: TGCAGCGTTGTCTCTAGCGGGAGGGCCAGTAGAGCAGATACGCAGTATTTT
j_call: TRBJ2-5; clone_size: .; v_call: TRBV27; d_call: TRBD2; cdr3_aa: CASSSWGRAGETQYF; cdr3_nt: TGTGCCAGCAGTTCCTGGGGGAGGGCCGGAGAGACCCAGTACTTC
j_call: TRBJ1-4; clone_size: few; v_call: TRBV19; d_call: .; cdr3_aa: CASQRGDPLEKLFF; cdr3_nt: TGTGCCAGCCAGCGGGGGGATCCCCTCGAAAAACTGTTTTTT
j_call: TRBJ2-4; clone_size: .; v_call: TRBV6-5; d_call: .; cdr3_aa: CASGKGAKNIQYF; cdr3_nt: TGTGCCAGCGGGAAGGGGGCCAAAAACATTCAGTACTTC
j_call: TRBJ2-1; clone_size: .; v_call: TRBV27; d_call: .; cdr3_aa: CASTTRTGGNSNEQFF; cdr3_nt: TGTGCCAGCACCACCAGGACCGGGGGTAATAGCAATGAGCAGTTCTTC
j_call: TRBJ1-2; clone_size: .; v_call: TRBV19; d_call: .; cdr3_aa: CASSIKERPGYTF; cdr3_nt: TGTGCCAGTAGTATCAAGGAGAGACCGGGCTACACCTTC
j_call: TRBJ2-7; clone_size: .; v_call: TRBV7-9; d_call: .; cdr3_aa: CASSLAGRSPDYEQYF; cdr3_nt: TGTGCCAGCAGCTTAGCTGGCAGGTCCCCCGACTACGAGCAGTACTTC
j_call: TRBJ1-5; clone_size: .; v_call: TRBV30; d_call: TRBD1; cdr3_aa: CAWSPGQGFLPQHF; cdr3_nt: TGTGCCTGGAGTCCGGGACAGGGTTTTTTGCCCCAGCATTTT
j_call: TRBJ2-7; clone_size: .; v_call: TRBV18; d_call: TRBD1; cdr3_aa: CASSPPWDSYEQYF; cdr3_nt: TGTGCCAGCTCACCACCCTGGGACAGCTACGAGCAGTACTTC
j_call: TRBJ1-2; clone_size: .; v_call: TRBV7-9; d_call: .; cdr3_aa: CASSLGGLTNGYTF; cdr3_nt: TGTGCCAGCAGCTTAGGGGGACTAACCAATGGCTACACCTTC
j_call: TRBJ1-2; clone_size: medium-sized; v_call: TRBV5-1; d_call: .; cdr3_aa: CASSLGESQGTF; cdr3_nt: TGCGCCAGCAGCTTGGGAGAGTCCCAGGGCACCTTC
j_call: TRBJ2-1; clone_size: .; v_call: TRBV2; d_call: TRBD1; cdr3_aa: CASSELQGAGNEQFF; cdr3_nt: TGTGCCAGCAGTGAACTACAGGGGGCGGGTAATGAGCAGTTCTTC
j_call: TRBJ1-2; clone_size: few; v_call: TRBV10-3; d_call: .; cdr3_aa: CAISELGGGYTF; cdr3_nt: TGTGCCATCAGTGAATTGGGGGGGGGCTACACCTTC
j_call: TRBJ2-3; clone_size: .; v_call: TRBV27; d_call: .; cdr3_aa: CAGNQWDTQYF; cdr3_nt: TGTGCCGGCAACCAGTGGGATACGCAGTATTTT
j_call: TRBJ2-2; clone_size: .; v_call: TRBV5-1; d_call: .; cdr3_aa: CASSFGGGLGELFF; cdr3_nt: TGCGCCAGCAGCTTTGGTGGAGGCCTCGGGGAGCTGTTTTTT
j_call: TRBJ2-5; clone_size: .; v_call: TRBV29-1; d_call: .; cdr3_aa: CSVDGGEQETQYF; cdr3_nt: TGCAGCGTTGACGGCGGGGAACAAGAGACCCAGTACTTC
j_call: TRBJ2-3; clone_size: .; v_call: TRBV28; d_call: TRBD2; cdr3_aa: CASSPSGGFTDTQYF; cdr3_nt: TGTGCCAGCAGTCCGTCGGGAGGGTTCACAGATACGCAGTATTTT
j_call: TRBJ2-7; clone_size: .; v_call: TRBV12-5; d_call: TRBD2; cdr3_aa: CASGMTSGGSYEQYF; cdr3_nt: TGTGCTAGTGGAATGACTAGCGGGGGATCCTACGAGCAGTACTTC
j_call: TRBJ2-3; clone_size: .; v_call: TRBV7-2; d_call: TRBD2; cdr3_aa: CASSLAKASGRAGDTQYF; cdr3_nt: TGTGCCAGCAGCTTAGCGAAGGCTAGCGGGAGGGCCGGAGATACGCAGTATTTT
j_call: TRBJ2-7; clone_size: .; v_call: TRBV9; d_call: TRBD2; cdr3_aa: CASSGAGDYEQYF; cdr3_nt: TGTGCCAGCAGCGGAGCGGGAGACTACGAGCAGTACTTC
j_call: TRBJ1-3; clone_size: .; v_call: TRBV18; d_call: .; cdr3_aa: CASSPQGQSSGNTIYF; cdr3_nt: TGTGCCAGCTCACCACAAGGACAGAGCTCTGGAAACACCATATATTTT
j_call: TRBJ1-1; clone_size: .; v_call: TRBV5-1; d_call: TRBD1; cdr3_aa: CASSSRTGTNTEAFF; cdr3_nt: TGCGCCAGCAGCTCTCGGACAGGGACGAACACTGAAGCTTTCTTT
j_call: TRBJ2-7; clone_size: .; v_call: TRBV27; d_call: TRBD2; cdr3_aa: CASSLISGSYEQYF; cdr3_nt: TGTGCCAGCAGTTTGATTAGCGGGAGCTACGAGCAGTACTTC
j_call: TRBJ1-5; clone_size: few; v_call: TRBV25-1; d_call: .; cdr3_aa: CASSEVRGDNQPQHF; cdr3_nt: TGTGCCAGCAGTGAGGTCCGGGGGGACAATCAGCCCCAGCATTTT
j_call: TRBJ2-5; clone_size: .; v_call: TRBV27; d_call: TRBD2; cdr3_aa: CASSQLAGAETQYF; cdr3_nt: TGTGCCAGCAGTCAACTAGCGGGAGCAGAGACCCAGTACTTC
j_call: TRBJ2-5; clone_size: .; v_call: TRBV4-1; d_call: .; cdr3_aa: CASSRLREEETQYF; cdr3_nt: TGCGCCAGCAGCCGACTTCGCGAGGAAGAGACCCAGTACTTC
j_call: TRBJ2-1; clone_size: .; v_call: TRBV11-2; d_call: TRBD2; cdr3_aa: CASSPTSGRWNEQFF; cdr3_nt: TGTGCCAGCAGCCCGACTAGCGGGAGGTGGAATGAGCAGTTCTTC
j_call: TRBJ1-1; clone_size: .; v_call: TRBV19; d_call: .; cdr3_aa: CASSIEGGRGSSGAFF; cdr3_nt: TGTGCCAGTAGTATAGAAGGAGGCAGGGGTTCATCGGGGGCTTTCTTT
j_call: TRBJ2-7; clone_size: .; v_call: TRBV5-1; d_call: .; cdr3_aa: CASSSGGSGVSYEQYF; cdr3_nt: TGCGCCAGCAGCTCTGGAGGTAGCGGAGTCTCCTACGAGCAGTACTTC
j_call: TRBJ1-2; clone_size: .; v_call: TRBV6-5; d_call: TRBD1; cdr3_aa: CASSPGQGGYGYTF; cdr3_nt: TGTGCCAGCAGCCCAGGACAGGGCGGATATGGCTACACCTTC
j_call: TRBJ2-3; clone_size: .; v_call: TRBV7-6; d_call: TRBD2; cdr3_aa: CASSLVGGRTDTQYF; cdr3_nt: TGTGCCAGCAGCTTAGTTGGCGGGAGAACAGATACGCAGTATTTT
j_call: TRBJ2-1; clone_size: .; v_call: TRBV12-5; d_call: TRBD2; cdr3_aa: CASGLLPGLAGRNEQFF; cdr3_nt: TGTGCTAGTGGTTTGTTGCCGGGACTAGCGGGACGAAATGAGCAGTTCTTC
j_call: TRBJ2-7; clone_size: .; v_call: TRBV7-6; d_call: .; cdr3_aa: CASSDPGESYEQYF; cdr3_nt: TGTGCCAGCAGCGACCCAGGGGAATCCTACGAGCAGTACTTC